This T cell receptor beta chain was retrieved from a study of metastatic and nonmetastatic thyroid tumors. Study-level background: Blood and tumor or nodule tissue repertoires from malignant and benign thyroid patients were compared.

V lost 3 bases and J lost 6; bases outside the gene matches: 2. The CDR3 sequence is 14 residues long. The germline V gene has CDR1 LGHDT and CDR2 YNNKEL (reference sequence). MiXCR was used by TCRdb to re-call the PCR reads. In the table there are tens of thousands of clones, under 25% of which are singletons. Patients underwent thyroid surgery, and none had received any treatment before it. The clonotype comes from a female donor with papillary thyroid cancer or a benign thyroid nodule (not recorded which). Some clones in this sample may be carry-over from other donors' samples. The chain recombines TRBV3-1 with TRBJ1-5, with 10 bases lining up with TRBD1. The sequencing input was blood. This chain's CDR3 is CASSHRTGGQPQHF. The CDR3 DNA sequence: TGTGCCAGCAGCCATCGGACAGGGGGTCAGCCCCAGCATTTT.